The clone carrying this TCR beta chain was observed at least ten times. Sample donors were healthy Caucasian individuals that came from Russia, aged about 6 to 100. Samples each had at least 5 micrograms of total RNA extracted. A second 7 to 11 cycle PCR used barcoded and J-beta primers. From each sample, at least 2.5 million paired-end reads containing CDR3 were obtained. MiXCR was run by TCRdb on the 5' RACE reads, yielding one entry per CDR3 protein. The repertoire includes 1.5 million to 2 million distinct CDR3 sequences, 25% to 30% of them detected once, and 7.7% sits in the top ten. The data were taken from a study of blood T cells in healthy people across ages. For the study at large: There was about one barcoded beta molecule captured by template switching per two T cells.

The V gene's germline CDR1 is SQVTM and CDR2 ANQGSEA. V gave up 6 bases and J gave up 7 bases, with 16 bases separating them. The CDR3 is 12 amino acids. V gene TRBV29-1 combines with J gene TRBJ2-7; the D gene is possibly TRBD1 (6 bases). The material sequenced was blood. The receptor comes from a woman aged 30 to 39 in good health. Here the CDR3 reads CSVSAGAREQYF. The CDR3 region has the DNA TGCAGCGTCTCTGCAGGGGCGAGAGAGCAGTACTTC.